This record looks at one T cell receptor beta chain sequence and its context. The antigen is undetermined. According to the study, TCR beta libraries were built with iRepertoire HTBI primers and CDR3-region Arm-PCR. MiXCR, applied by TCRdb to the multiplex PCR reads, yields one record per CDR3 protein. The table records approximately 440,000 distinct CDR3 sequences, around 15% of them present only once. Trimming shortened V by 6 bases and J by 1 base, and 21 bases separated the two germline ends. Germline loops: CDR1 LNHDA, CDR2 SQIVND (reference sequence). The CDR3 sequence is 17 residues long. This entry is derived from a study of regulatory T cells in long-lasting Graves disease. Regarding the study as a whole: Examination was confined to peripheral blood, excluding thyroid tissue.

Described time point: newly diagnosed GD, antithyroid drugs for less than 3 months. PBMC RNA was the source of the TCR library. The sample also formed part of further work on T cells in Graves' hyperthyroidism and ophthalmopathy. Turning to that study: Uncontrolled infections, other autoimmune diseases, pregnancy or lactation led to exclusion of patients. Most clonotypes expanded in thyroid above 0.001 were likewise present in blood.

The gene calls are TRBV19 and TRBJ1-1, with D uncertain. Source: peripheral blood mononuclear cells (PBMCs), taken at new diagnosis, from a patient treated with antithyroid drugs. The clonotype was recovered from a man aged 35 to 55 with Graves disease. The CDR3 reads CASRPLGSNKRNTEAFF. CDR3 sequence (DNA): TGTGCCAGTAGACCCCTGGGCAGTAACAAGAGGAACACTGAAGCTTTCTTT.